Each of the 2 T cell receptor beta chains below was sequenced from the same sample in a study of beta chain features in type 1 diabetes. General study results and limits: Across all four CD4+ subsets, people with type 1 diabetes showed modestly shorter TCRB CDR3s.

For these receptors, no antigen is known. The entirety of the isolated RNA underwent reverse transcription, so expressed TCRB transcripts were sequenced. TCRdb keeps only in-frame clones here, not all; method: immunoSEQ multiplex PCR. The table includes about 240,000 clones, approximately 13% detected once. What was sequenced was naive CD4+ T cells from blood. The receptors shown here come from a man aged 25-45 years with type 1 diabetes.

The table lists this clone with a few counts. The chain has TRBV9 and TRBJ2-7, with TRBD1 as a possible D gene (5 bases). Trimming took off 2 bases at V and 4 bases at J, with 10 bases between the two ends. The germline gives CDR1 SGDLS, CDR2 YYNGEE. The CDR3 contains 13 residues. CDR3: CASSVSGNYEQYF. The CDR3 DNA reads as TGTGCCAGCAGCGTTTCAGGGAATTACGAGCAGTACTTC.

The sample holds a few counts of this clone. The chain's CDR3 is CASSSGTGSSYEQYF. In DNA form, the CDR3 reads TGTGCCAGTAGTTCCGGGACTGGGAGCTCCTACGAGCAGTACTTC. The V and J genes are TRBV19 and TRBJ2-7; TRBD2 is a possible D gene (6 bases). V was cut by 5 bases and J by 0 bases, with 14 bases left in between. Germline V lookup: CDR1 LNHDA, CDR2 SQIVND (reference sequence). This CDR3 has 15 amino acids.